The TCR beta chain under discussion was sequenced for a study of T cell repertoires in cytomegalovirus infection. On the study more broadly: It can be stated that public TCR beta signatures indicated CMV infection as well as a matching HLA type. Study-level results: Carriers of CMV and the relevant HLA type were discriminated by public TCR beta frequency. HLA-C-restricted TCR beta clonotypes specific for CMV led the ex vivo response.

TCRdb recomputed calls from the reads with MiXCR, one row per CDR3 protein. The sample contains some 590,000 distinct CDR3 sequences, roughly 43% of which appear only once. With V trimmed by 5 bases and J by 3 bases, 15 bases remained unmatched. In germline, CDR1 is DFQATT, CDR2 SNEGSKA (reference sequence). The CDR3 is 17 residues long. A remark on this clonotype: Its target is unknown.

V is TRBV20-1 and J is TRBJ2-5; 10 bases are shared with TRBD1. The receptor comes from a human donor in good health (CMV status not recorded). Some clones in this sample may be carry-over from other donors' samples. Sequencing used cultured PBMCs, obtained from culture after CMV antigen stimulation. The CDR3 region is CSAGRGEAGTGEETQYF. CDR3 coding DNA: TGCAGTGCTGGGAGGGGGGAAGCCGGGACAGGGGAAGAGACCCAGTACTTC.